The next 21 T cell receptor beta chains were all read from a single sample in a study of ipilimumab plus nivolumab after autologous stem cell transplantation. Assay used: immunoSEQ multiplex PCR; TCRdb lists only in-frame clones, some missing. The table shows around 13,000 clones, with around four fifths occurring only once. The input for sequencing was PBMCs, taken in a trial of ipilimumab plus nivolumab as post-transplant consolidation. These TCRs come from a male donor with diffuse large B-cell lymphoma.

This clone has just one count. V is TRBV6-1 and J is TRBJ1-4; D gene uncertain. Germline V gives CDR1 MNHNS, CDR2 SASEGT. Between the trimmed V and J ends, which lost 11 bases and 2 bases, there was a span of 12 bases. The CDR3 has 13 amino acids. The CDR3 DNA follows: TGTGCCCCACGGGCGGGGACTAATGAAAAACTGTTTTTT. This gives the protein CAPRAGTNEKLFF.

V is TRBV7-9 and J is TRBJ1-6; 7 nucleotides agree with TRBD1. This CDR3 has 15 residues. CDR1 SEHNR and CDR2 FQNEAQ come from the germline V gene (reference sequence). V gave up 1 base and J gave up 7 bases; unmatched junction bases: 4. The chain's CDR3 is CASSLVLGGNSPLHF. CDR3 DNA sequence: TGTGCCAGCAGCTTAGTATTAGGGGGCAATTCACCCCTCCACTTT.

This clone was picked up one time. This chain uses TRBV19 with TRBJ2-3, with 11 bases aligning to TRBD1. CDR1 LNHDA and CDR2 SQIVND come from the germline V gene (reference sequence). Trimming removed 6 bases from V and 3 bases from J; junction bases left unmatched: 5. This CDR3 has 15 residues. Written as DNA, the CDR3 is TGTGCCAGTAGCTTGGACAGGGGGCTAACAGATACGCAGTATTTT. This sequence encodes CASSLDRGLTDTQYF.

The chain combines TRBV5-1 with TRBJ1-1; tentatively, D is TRBD1 (6 bases). Trimming stripped 0 bases from V and 0 bases from J, with 9 bases between. This CDR3 is 15 amino acids long. Germline loops: CDR1 SGHRS, CDR2 YFSETQ. Here the CDR3 DNA reads TGCGCCAGCAGCTTGGAGGGGGGATTGAACACTGAAGCTTTCTTT. This codes for CASSLEGGLNTEAFF.

This clone has just a few counts. The chain combines TRBV12-5 with TRBJ2-3, with 8 bases that match TRBD1. V trimming: 4 bases; J trimming: 2 bases; junction bases outside the gene matches: 5. Germline V gene lookup returns CDR1 LGHNT and CDR2 FRNRAP. The CDR3 runs to 15 residues. Here the CDR3 DNA reads TGTGCTAGTGGTTCCTGGGACAGGCCCACAGATACGCAGTATTTT. Its protein product is CASGSWDRPTDTQYF.

The rearrangement uses TRBV11-1 and TRBJ2-7; 7 nucleotides agree with TRBD2. The germline gives CDR1 SGHAT, CDR2 FQDESV (reference sequence). CDR3 length: 13 residues. V shed 5 bases, J shed 6 bases, and the junction held 7 bases outside the gene matches. Here the CDR3 reads CASSGGDVGEQYF. The CDR3 DNA reads TGTGCCAGCAGCGGGGGGGACGTAGGCGAGCAGTACTTC.

CDR3 sequence: CVRSTGLAGDNEQFF. The CDR3, as DNA: TGTGTCAGAAGCACGGGACTAGCGGGAGACAATGAGCAGTTCTTC. The chain joins TRBV7-5 to TRBJ2-1; no check of the table's D call, TRBD2, against the DNA was made. TRBV7-5 counts as a pseudogene. CDR3 length: 15 amino acids.

CDR3 protein: CASSITSGVYNEQFF. The CDR3 DNA is TGTGCCAGTAGTATTACTAGCGGGGTCTACAATGAGCAGTTCTTC. This chain connects TRBV19 to TRBJ2-1; 10 nucleotides agree with TRBD2. The junction had 2 bases not matched to a gene; V was cut back by 3 bases and J by 3 bases. The CDR3 totals 15 residues. Per germline, CDR1 LNHDA and CDR2 SQIVND (reference sequence).

V and J are TRBV5-8 and TRBJ1-6; the D is unclear. The CDR3 runs 16 residues. V was shortened by 5 bases and J by 0 bases, with 12 bases between the two germline ends. Germline lookup yields CDR1 SGHTS and CDR2 YDEGEE. CDR3 region: CASSLEESSYNSPLHF. DNA of the CDR3: TGTGCCAGCAGTCTGGAAGAGAGCTCCTATAATTCACCCCTCCACTTT. The full variable domain, rest sourced from reference TRBV5-8 and TRBJ1-6, is EAGVTQSPTHLIKTRGQQATLRCSPISGHTSVYWYQQALGLGLQFLLWYDEGEERNRGNFPPRFSGRQFPNYSSELNVNALELEDSALYLCASSLEESSYNSPLHFGNGTRLTVT.

This chain uses TRBV11-2 with TRBJ1-1; D is uncertain. Per the germline V gene, CDR1 is SGHAT and CDR2 is FQNNGV. The CDR3 spans 16 residues. With 5 bases removed from V and 0 bases from J, the gap between germline ends came to 16 bases. This CDR3 reads CASSPAVAPMNTEAFF. As DNA, the CDR3 is TGTGCCAGCAGCCCCGCCGTTGCACCTATGAACACTGAAGCTTTCTTT.

The CDR3 spells CASSQLGAATYEQYF. The CDR3 nucleotides read TGTGCCAGCAGTCAACTAGGGGCGGCTACCTACGAGCAGTACTTC. V and J are TRBV27 and TRBJ2-7; D tentatively reads TRBD1 or TRBD2 (5 bases each). Trimming pared 5 bases from V and 2 bases from J, leaving 16 bases between. Germline lookup yields CDR1 MNHEY and CDR2 SMNVEV (reference sequence). This CDR3 comprises 15 residues.

The chain couples TRBV4-3 to TRBJ1-1; D is undetermined. Germline assignment: CDR1 LGHNA and CDR2 YSLEER. Trimming pared 4 bases from V and 4 bases from J, leaving 22 bases between. This CDR3 is 17 amino acids long. The CDR3 reads CASSPPRAPGMGTEAFF. For the CDR3, the DNA is TGCGCCAGCAGCCCCCCGAGGGCCCCGGGCATGGGCACTGAAGCTTTCTTT.

The rearrangement joins TRBV9 to TRBJ2-7, with D perhaps TRBD1 (6 bases). Trimming cost V 4 bases and J 2 bases, with 19 bases left between them. Looked up from germline, CDR1 is SGDLS and CDR2 is YYNGEE. The CDR3 length is 16 residues. The CDR3 bases are TGTGCCAGCAGCCCTCACACCGGGACACTGACCTACGAGCAGTACTTC. Translating gives CASSPHTGTLTYEQYF.

This rearrangement joins TRBV5-1 to TRBJ1-1; D is undetermined. The V gene's germline CDR1 is SGHRS and CDR2 YFSETQ. This CDR3 contains 13 residues. Trimming took 0 bases from V and 5 from J, leaving 8 bases between them. Here the CDR3 reads CASSLAWATEAFF. CDR3 DNA: TGCGCCAGCAGCTTGGCCTGGGCGACTGAAGCTTTCTTT.

The gene calls are TRBV6-1 and TRBJ2-7, with 8 bases that match TRBD1. Germline V gives CDR1 MNHNS, CDR2 SASEGT. The CDR3 is made up of 18 amino acids. V was clipped by 0 bases and J by 2 bases; unmatched bases: 12. This CDR3 reads CASSEATRTGRTPYEQYF. CDR3 coding DNA: TGTGCCAGCAGTGAAGCTACGAGGACAGGGCGTACCCCCTACGAGCAGTACTTC.

The chain links TRBV2 to TRBJ2-7; weak D call: TRBD1 (6 bases). This CDR3 is 12 amino acids long. The germline V and J ends were trimmed by 8 bases and 2 bases, with 10 bases remaining between them. The germline V gene encodes CDR1 SNHLY and CDR2 FYNNEI. The CDR3 reads CASSKGAYEQYF. The CDR3 DNA is TGTGCCAGCTCTAAGGGGGCCTACGAGCAGTACTTC.

The V call is TRBV18, the J call TRBJ2-7; 8 bases map to TRBD2. With V trimmed by 6 bases and J by 2 bases, 9 bases remained unmatched. CDR3 size: 15 residues. The germline V gene has CDR1 KGHSH and CDR2 LQKENI. The CDR3 is CASSTAGGTTYEQYF. The CDR3 bases are TGTGCCAGCTCCACCGCGGGGGGTACCACCTACGAGCAGTACTTC.

V gene TRBV4-2 combines with J gene TRBJ2-1; a possible D gene is TRBD2 (5 bases). The CDR3 covers 16 residues. Germline V lookup: CDR1 LGHNA, CDR2 YNFKEQ. With 0 bases removed from V and 4 bases from J, the gap between germline ends came to 13 bases. CDR3 nucleotides: TGTGCCAGCAGCCAAGACCCGAGCGGACGGTACAATGAGCAGTTCTTC. This sequence encodes CASSQDPSGRYNEQFF.

The chain links TRBV19 to TRBJ1-5, with TRBD1 matching over 9 bases. V lost 5 bases to trimming and J lost 5 bases; unmatched junction nucleotides: 10. Germline-derived CDR1 and CDR2 are LNHDA and SQIVND (reference sequence). CDR3 length: 16 residues. CDR3: CASSAGQGRDYQPQHF. The CDR3 region has the DNA TGTGCCAGTAGTGCTGGACAGGGGAGGGATTATCAGCCCCAGCATTTT.

The chain couples TRBV11-2 to TRBJ1-4, with 10 bases aligning to TRBD1. J lost 3 bases, V lost 4 bases, and 8 bases had no gene match. The germline V gene encodes CDR1 SGHAT and CDR2 FQNNGV. The length of the CDR3 is 17 residues. This CDR3 is CASSSLTGGAANEKLFF. CDR3 bases: TGTGCCAGCAGCTCATTGACAGGGGGCGCCGCTAATGAAAAACTGTTTTTT.

V gene TRBV5-1 combines with J gene TRBJ2-7, with TRBD2 matching 8 bases. Germline-derived CDR1 and CDR2 are SGHRS and YFSETQ. V gave up 5 bases and J gave up 0 bases; unmatched junction bases: 7. The CDR3 totals 15 residues. The CDR3 bases are TGCGCCAGCAGTAGCGGGGAGCTAGCCTCCTACGAGCAGTACTTC. Encoded protein: CASSSGELASYEQYF.